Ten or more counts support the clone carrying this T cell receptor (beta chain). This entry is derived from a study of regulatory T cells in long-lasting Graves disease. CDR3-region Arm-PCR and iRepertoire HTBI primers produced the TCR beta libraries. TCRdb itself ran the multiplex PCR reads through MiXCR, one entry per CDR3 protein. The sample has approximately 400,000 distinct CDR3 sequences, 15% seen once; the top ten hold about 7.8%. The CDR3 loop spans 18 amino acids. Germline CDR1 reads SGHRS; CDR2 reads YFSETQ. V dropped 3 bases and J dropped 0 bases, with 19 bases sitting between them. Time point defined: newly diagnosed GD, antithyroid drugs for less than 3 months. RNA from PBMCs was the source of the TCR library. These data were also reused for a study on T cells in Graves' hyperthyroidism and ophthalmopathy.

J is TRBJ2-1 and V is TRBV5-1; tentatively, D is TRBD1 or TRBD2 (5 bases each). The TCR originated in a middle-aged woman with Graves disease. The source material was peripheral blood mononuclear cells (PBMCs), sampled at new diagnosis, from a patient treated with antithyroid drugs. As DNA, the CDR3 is TGCGCCAGCAGCTCCATTGGGGGTAGGGGAAGCTCCTACAATGAGCAGTTCTTC. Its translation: CASSSIGGRGSSYNEQFF.